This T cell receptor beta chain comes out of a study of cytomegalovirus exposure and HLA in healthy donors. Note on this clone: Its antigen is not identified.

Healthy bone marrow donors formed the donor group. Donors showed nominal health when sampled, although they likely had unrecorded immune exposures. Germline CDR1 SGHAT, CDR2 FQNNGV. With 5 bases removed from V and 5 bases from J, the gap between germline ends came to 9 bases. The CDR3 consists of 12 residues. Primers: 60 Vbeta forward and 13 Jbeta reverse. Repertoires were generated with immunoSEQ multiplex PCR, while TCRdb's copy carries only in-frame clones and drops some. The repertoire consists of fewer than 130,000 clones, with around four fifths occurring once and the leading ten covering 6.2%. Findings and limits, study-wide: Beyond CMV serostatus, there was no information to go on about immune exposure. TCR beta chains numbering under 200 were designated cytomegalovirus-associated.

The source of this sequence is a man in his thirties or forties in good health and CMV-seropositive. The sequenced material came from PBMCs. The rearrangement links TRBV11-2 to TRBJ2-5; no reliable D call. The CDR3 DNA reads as TGTGCCAGCAGCCTGCTATGGGAGACCCAGTACTTC. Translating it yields CASSLLWETQYF.